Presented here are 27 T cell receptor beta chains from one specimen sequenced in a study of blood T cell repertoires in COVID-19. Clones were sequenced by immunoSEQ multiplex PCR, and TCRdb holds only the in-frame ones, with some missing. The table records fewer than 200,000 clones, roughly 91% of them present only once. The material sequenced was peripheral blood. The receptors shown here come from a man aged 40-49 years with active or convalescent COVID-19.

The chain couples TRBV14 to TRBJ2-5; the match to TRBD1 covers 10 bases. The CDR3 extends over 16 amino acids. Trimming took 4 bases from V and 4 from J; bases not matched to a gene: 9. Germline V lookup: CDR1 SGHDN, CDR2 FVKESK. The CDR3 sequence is CASSRRQGAFPETQYF. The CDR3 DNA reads TGTGCCAGCAGCCGTCGACAGGGGGCGTTTCCAGAGACCCAGTACTTC. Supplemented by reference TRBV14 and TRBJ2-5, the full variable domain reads EAGVTQFPSHSVIEKGQTVTLRCDPISGHDNLYWYRRVMGKEIKFLLHFVKESKQDESGMPNNRFLAERTGGTYSTLKVQPAELEDSGVYFCASSRRQGAFPETQYFGPGTRLLVL.

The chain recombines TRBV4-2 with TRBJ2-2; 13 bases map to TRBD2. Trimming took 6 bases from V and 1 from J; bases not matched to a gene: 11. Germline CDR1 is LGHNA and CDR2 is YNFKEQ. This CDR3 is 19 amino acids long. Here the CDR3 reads CASSPGSGLAGLNTGELFF. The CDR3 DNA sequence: TGTGCCAGCAGTCCTGGCTCGGGACTAGCGGGGCTGAACACCGGGGAGCTGTTTTTT.

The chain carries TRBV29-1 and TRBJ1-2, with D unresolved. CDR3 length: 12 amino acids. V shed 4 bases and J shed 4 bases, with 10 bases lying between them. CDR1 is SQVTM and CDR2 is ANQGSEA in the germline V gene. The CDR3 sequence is CSVGQPPYGYTF. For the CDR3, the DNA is TGCAGCGTTGGACAACCACCCTATGGCTACACCTTC.

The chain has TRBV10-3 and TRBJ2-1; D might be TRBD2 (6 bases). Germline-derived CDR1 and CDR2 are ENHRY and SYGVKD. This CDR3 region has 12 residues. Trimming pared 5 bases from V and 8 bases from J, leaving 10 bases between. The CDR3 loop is CAISNSGDEQFF. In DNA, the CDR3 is TGTGCCATCAGTAATAGCGGTGATGAGCAGTTCTTC.

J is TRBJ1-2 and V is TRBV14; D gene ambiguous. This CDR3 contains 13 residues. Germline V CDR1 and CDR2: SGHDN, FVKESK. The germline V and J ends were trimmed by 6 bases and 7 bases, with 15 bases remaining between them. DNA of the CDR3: TGTGCCAGCAGTCTAGTAGGCCTCGCTGGCTACACCTTC. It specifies CASSLVGLAGYTF.

Here the CDR3 reads CASSPAGQGYEQYF. The CDR3 nucleotides are TGCGCCAGCAGCCCTGCGGGACAGGGTTACGAGCAGTACTTC. V is TRBV5-1 and J is TRBJ2-7, with 9 bases that match TRBD1. This CDR3 region has 14 residues. V gave up 4 bases and J gave up 4 bases; unmatched junction bases: 6. CDR1 is SGHRS and CDR2 is YFSETQ in the germline V gene.

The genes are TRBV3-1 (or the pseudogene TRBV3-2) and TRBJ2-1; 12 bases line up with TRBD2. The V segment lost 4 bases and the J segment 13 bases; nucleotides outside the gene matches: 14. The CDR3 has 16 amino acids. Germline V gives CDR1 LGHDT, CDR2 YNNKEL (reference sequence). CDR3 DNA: TGTGCCAGCAGCCTACAGTTAGGGACTAGCGGGTCGGGACAGTTCTTC. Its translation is CASSLQLGTSGSGQFF.

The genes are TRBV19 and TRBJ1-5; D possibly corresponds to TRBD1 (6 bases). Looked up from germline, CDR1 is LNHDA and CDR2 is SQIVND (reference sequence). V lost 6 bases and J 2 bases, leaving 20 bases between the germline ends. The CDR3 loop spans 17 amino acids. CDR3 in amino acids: CASSASRGGHGNQPQHF. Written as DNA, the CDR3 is TGTGCCAGTAGCGCGAGTCGGGGGGGCCATGGCAATCAGCCCCAGCATTTT.

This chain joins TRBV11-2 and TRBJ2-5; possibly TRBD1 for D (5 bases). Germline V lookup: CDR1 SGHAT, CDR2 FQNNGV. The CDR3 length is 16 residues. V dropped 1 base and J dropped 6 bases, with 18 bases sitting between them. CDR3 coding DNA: TGTGCCAGCAGCTTAGGCCGAAAGGGGCGCATGAAGACCCAGTACTTC. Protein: CASSLGRKGRMKTQYF. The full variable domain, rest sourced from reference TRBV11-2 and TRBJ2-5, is EAGVAQSPRYKIIEKRQSVAFWCNPISGHATLYWYQQILGQGPKLLIQFQNNGVVDDSQLPKDRFSAERLKGVDSTLKIQPAKLEDSAVYLCASSLGRKGRMKTQYFGPGTRLLVL.

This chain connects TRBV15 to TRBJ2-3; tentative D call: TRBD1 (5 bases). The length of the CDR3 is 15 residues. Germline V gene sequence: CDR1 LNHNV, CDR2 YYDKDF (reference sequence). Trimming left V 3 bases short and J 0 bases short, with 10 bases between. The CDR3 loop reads CATSRVRASTDTQYF. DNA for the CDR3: TGTGCCACCAGCAGGGTCAGGGCGAGCACAGATACGCAGTATTTT.

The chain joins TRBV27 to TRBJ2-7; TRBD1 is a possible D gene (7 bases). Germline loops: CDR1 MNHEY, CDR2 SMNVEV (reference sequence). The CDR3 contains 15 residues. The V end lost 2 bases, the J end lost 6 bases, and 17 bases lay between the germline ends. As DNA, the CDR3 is TGTGCCAGCAGTTTACGGGGGACAGAGTGGACCGAGCAGTACTTC. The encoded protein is CASSLRGTEWTEQYF.

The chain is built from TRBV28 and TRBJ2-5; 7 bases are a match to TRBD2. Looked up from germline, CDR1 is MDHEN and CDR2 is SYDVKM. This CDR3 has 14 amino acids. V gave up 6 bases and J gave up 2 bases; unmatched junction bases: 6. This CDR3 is CASRSTGGQETQYF. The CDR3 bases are TGTGCCAGCAGGTCTACCGGGGGGCAAGAGACCCAGTACTTC.

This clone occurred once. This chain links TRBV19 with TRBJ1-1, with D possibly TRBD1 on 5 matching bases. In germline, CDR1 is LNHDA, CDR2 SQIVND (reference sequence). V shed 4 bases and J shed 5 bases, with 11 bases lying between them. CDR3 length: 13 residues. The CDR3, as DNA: TGTGCCAGTAGTACCAGGGTTTGGACTGAAGCTTTCTTT. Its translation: CASSTRVWTEAFF.

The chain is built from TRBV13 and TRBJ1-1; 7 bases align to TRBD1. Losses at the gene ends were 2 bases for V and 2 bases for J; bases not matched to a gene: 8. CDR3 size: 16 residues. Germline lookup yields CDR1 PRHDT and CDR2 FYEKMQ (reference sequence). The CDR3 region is CASSLLGTVLNTEAFF. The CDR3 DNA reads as TGTGCCAGCAGCTTACTTGGGACAGTTCTAAACACTGAAGCTTTCTTT.

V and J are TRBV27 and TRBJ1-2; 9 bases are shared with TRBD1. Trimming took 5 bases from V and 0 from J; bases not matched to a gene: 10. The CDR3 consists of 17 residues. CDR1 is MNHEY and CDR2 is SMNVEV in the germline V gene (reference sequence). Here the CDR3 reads CASSPRTGAIPNYGYTF. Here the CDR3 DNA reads TGTGCCAGCAGTCCGCGGACAGGGGCAATACCTAACTATGGCTACACCTTC.

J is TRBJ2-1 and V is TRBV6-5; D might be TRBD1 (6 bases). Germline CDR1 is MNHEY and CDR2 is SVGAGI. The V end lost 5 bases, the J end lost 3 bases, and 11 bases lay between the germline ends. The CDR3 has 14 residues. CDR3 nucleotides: TGTGCCAGCAGTAGCACGGACAGCTACAATGAGCAGTTCTTC. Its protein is CASSSTDSYNEQFF.

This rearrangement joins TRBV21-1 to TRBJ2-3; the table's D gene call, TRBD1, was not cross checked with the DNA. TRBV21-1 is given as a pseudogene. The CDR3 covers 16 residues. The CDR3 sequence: CASSNRRDSLQNTQYF. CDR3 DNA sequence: TGTGCCAGCAGCAACCGGCGGGACAGCCTTCAGAATACGCAGTATTTT.

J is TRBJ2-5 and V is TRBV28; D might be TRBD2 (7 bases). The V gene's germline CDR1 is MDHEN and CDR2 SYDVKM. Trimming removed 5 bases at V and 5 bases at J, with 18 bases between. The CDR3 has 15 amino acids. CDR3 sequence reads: CASSPEVGGAETQYF. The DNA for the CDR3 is TGTGCCAGCAGTCCGGAGGTGGGGGGGGCCGAGACCCAGTACTTC.

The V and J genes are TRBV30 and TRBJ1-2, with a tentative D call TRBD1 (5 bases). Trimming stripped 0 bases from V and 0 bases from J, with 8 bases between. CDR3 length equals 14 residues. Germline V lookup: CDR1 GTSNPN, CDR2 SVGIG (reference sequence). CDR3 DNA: TGTGCCTGGAGTGTAACAGGAACTAACTATGGCTACACCTTC. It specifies CAWSVTGTNYGYTF. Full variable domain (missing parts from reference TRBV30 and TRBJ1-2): SQTIHQWPATLVQPVGSPLSLECTVEGTSNPNLYWYRQAAGRGLQLLFYSVGIGQISSEVPQNLSASRPQDRQFILSSKKLLLSDSGFYLCAWSVTGTNYGYTFGSGTRLTVV.

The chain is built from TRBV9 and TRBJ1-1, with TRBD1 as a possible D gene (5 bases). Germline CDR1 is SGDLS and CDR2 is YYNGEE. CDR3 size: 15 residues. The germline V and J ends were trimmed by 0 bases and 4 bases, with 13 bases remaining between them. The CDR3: CASSVATSGGTEAFF. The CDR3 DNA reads TGTGCCAGCAGCGTAGCTACTTCGGGGGGCACTGAAGCTTTCTTT.

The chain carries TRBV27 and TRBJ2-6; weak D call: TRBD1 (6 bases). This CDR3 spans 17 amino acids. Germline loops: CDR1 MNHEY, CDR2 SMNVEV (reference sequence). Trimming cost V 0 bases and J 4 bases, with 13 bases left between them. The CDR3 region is CASSLSFAGAGANVLTF. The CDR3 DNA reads TGTGCCAGCAGTTTATCCTTTGCAGGGGCCGGGGCCAACGTCCTGACTTTC.

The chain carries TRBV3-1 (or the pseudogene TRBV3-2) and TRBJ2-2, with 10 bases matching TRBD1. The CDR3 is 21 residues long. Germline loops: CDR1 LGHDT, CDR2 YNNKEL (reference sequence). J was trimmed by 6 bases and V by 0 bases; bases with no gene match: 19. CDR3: CASSQESDRGHSLWFPGELFF. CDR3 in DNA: TGTGCCAGCAGCCAAGAGTCAGACAGGGGGCATTCGTTGTGGTTCCCCGGGGAGCTGTTTTTT.

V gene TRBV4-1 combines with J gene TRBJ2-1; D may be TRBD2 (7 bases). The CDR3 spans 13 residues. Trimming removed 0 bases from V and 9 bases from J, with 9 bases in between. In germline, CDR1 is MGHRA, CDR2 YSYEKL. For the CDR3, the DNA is TGCGCCAGCAGCCAAGAAGGGGGGGGTGAGCAGTTCTTC. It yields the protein CASSQEGGGEQFF.

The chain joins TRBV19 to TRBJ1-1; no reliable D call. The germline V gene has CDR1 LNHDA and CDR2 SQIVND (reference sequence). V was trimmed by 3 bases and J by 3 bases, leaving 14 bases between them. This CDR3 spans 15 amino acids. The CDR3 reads CASSIRGIGYTEAFF. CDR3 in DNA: TGTGCCAGTAGTATCCGAGGAATAGGATACACTGAAGCTTTCTTT. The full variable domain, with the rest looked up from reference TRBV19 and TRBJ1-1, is DGGITQSPKYLFRKEGQNVTLSCEQNLNHDAMYWYRQDPGQGLRLIYYSQIVNDFQKGDIAEGYSVSREKKESFPLTVTSAQKNPTAFYLCASSIRGIGYTEAFFGQGTRLTVV.

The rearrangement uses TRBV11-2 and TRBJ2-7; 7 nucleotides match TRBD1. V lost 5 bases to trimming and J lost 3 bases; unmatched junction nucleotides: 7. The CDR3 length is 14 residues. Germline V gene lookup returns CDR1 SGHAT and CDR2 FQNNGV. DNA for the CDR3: TGTGCCAGCAGCATCGGACAGGCTCGCTACGAGCAGTACTTC. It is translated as CASSIGQARYEQYF.

The CDR3 region has the DNA TGTGCCAGCAGCCAACGACAGGGGGAAGTGACAGATACGCAGTATTTT. The encoded protein is CASSQRQGEVTDTQYF. This rearrangement joins TRBV13 to TRBJ2-3; 9 bases are shared with TRBD1. This CDR3 has 16 amino acids. In germline, CDR1 is PRHDT, CDR2 FYEKMQ (reference sequence). V trimming: 5 bases; J trimming: 3 bases; junction bases outside the gene matches: 9.

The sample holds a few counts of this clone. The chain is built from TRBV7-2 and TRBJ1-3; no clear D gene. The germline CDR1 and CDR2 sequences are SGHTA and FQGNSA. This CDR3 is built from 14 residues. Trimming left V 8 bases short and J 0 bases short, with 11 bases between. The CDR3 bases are TGTGCCAGCGGAGCCGCGAGCTCTGGAAACACCATATATTTT. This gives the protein CASGAASSGNTIYF.